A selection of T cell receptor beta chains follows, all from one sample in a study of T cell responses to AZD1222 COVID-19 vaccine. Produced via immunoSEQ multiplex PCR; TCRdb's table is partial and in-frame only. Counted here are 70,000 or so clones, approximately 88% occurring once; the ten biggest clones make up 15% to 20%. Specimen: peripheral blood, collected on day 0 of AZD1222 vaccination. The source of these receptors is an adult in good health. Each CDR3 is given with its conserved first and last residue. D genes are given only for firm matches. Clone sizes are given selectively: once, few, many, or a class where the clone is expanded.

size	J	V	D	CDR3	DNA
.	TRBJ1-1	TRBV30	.	CAWRGGVHQGTAEAFF	TGTGCCTGGAGGGGAGGGGTGCACCAGGGGACGGCTGAAGCTTTCTTT
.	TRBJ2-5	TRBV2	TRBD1	CASSEATGGIQETQYF	TGTGCCAGCAGTGAAGCGACAGGGGGGATCCAAGAGACCCAGTACTTC
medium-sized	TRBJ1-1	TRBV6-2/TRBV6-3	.	CASSRQENTEAFF	TGTGCCAGCAGTCGACAGGAGAACACTGAAGCTTTCTTT
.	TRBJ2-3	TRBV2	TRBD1	CASRARQGLRTDTQYF	TGTGCCAGCAGAGCCAGACAGGGCTTGCGGACAGATACGCAGTATTTT
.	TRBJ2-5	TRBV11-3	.	CASSPGDSEETQYF	TGTGCCAGCAGCCCGGGGGACAGCGAAGAGACCCAGTACTTC
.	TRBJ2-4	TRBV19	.	CASRSPGYGIQYF	TGTGCCAGTAGGAGCCCGGGATATGGCATTCAGTACTTC
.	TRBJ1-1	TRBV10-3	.	CAISRQIMNTEAFF	TGTGCCATCAGTCGACAGATAATGAACACTGAAGCTTTCTTT
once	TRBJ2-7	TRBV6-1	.	CASSEGPDSYEQYF	TGTGCCAGCAGTGAAGGTCCGGACAGCTACGAGCAGTACTTC
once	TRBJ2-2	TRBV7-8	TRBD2	CASSGGLAGEVGGELFF	TGTGCCAGCAGCGGGGGACTAGCGGGAGAGGTTGGCGGGGAGCTGTTTTTT
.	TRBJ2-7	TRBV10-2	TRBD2	CASSDLADTTYEQYF	TGCGCCAGCAGTGATCTAGCGGACACCACATACGAGCAGTACTTC
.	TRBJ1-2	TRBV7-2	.	CASSHTVPGHYGYTF	TGTGCCAGCAGCCACACAGTTCCCGGTCACTATGGCTACACCTTC
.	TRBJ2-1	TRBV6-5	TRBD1	CASSSGQGSYNEQFF	TGTGCCAGCAGTTCAGGACAGGGGTCCTACAATGAGCAGTTCTTC
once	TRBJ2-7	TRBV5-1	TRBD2	CASSLANGLAGGISYEQYF	TGCGCCAGCAGCTTGGCCAATGGACTAGCGGGAGGAATTTCCTACGAGCAGTACTTC
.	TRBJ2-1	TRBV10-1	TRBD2	CASSDSSGRNEQFF	TGCGCCAGCAGTGATTCTAGCGGGAGAAATGAGCAGTTCTTC
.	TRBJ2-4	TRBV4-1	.	CASSQIPSETGLLAKNIQYF	TGCGCCAGCAGCCAAATTCCCTCGGAGACAGGCCTTTTAGCCAAAAACATTCAGTACTTC
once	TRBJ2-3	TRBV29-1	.	CSVYRDTQYF	TGCAGCGTTTACAGGGATACGCAGTATTTT
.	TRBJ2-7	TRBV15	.	CPTCRGGGGPYEQYF	TGTCCCACCTGCCGGGGAGGGGGGGGCCCCTACGAGCAGTACTTC
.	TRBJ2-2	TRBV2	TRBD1	CATPPGQEDTGELFF	TGTGCCACCCCCCCGGGACAGGAGGACACCGGGGAGCTGTTTTTT
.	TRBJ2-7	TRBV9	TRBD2	CASSAQDLGLAGAGYEQYF	TGTGCCAGCAGCGCTCAGGATCTGGGACTAGCGGGGGCCGGGTACGAGCAGTACTTC
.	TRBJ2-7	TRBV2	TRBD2	CASRGLAGTYEQYF	TGTGCCAGCAGGGGACTAGCGGGGACCTACGAGCAGTACTTC
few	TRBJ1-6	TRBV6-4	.	CASSDGLESPLHF	TGTGCCAGCAGTGACGGGTTGGAATCGCCCCTCCACTTT
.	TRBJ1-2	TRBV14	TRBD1	CASSQTGQAINGYTF	TGTGCCAGCAGCCAAACGGGACAGGCAATTAATGGCTACACCTTC
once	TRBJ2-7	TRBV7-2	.	CASSLEGREYYEQYF	TGTGCCAGCAGCTTAGAAGGCAGGGAGTACTACGAGCAGTACTTC
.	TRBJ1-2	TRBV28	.	CASSPADYGYTF	TGTGCCAGCAGTCCCGCGGACTATGGCTACACCTTC
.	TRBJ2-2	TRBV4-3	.	CASSQDGGVRTGELFF	TGCGCCAGCAGCCAAGATGGCGGGGTTCGGACCGGGGAGCTGTTTTTT
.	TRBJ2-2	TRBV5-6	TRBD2	CASSMGLAGTGELFF	TGTGCCAGCAGCATGGGACTAGCGGGAACCGGGGAGCTGTTTTTT